Following are 19 T cell receptor beta chains from one sample sequenced in a study of T cells in Graves' hyperthyroidism and ophthalmopathy. TCR beta CDR3 regions were amplified from RNA. TCR CDR3 underwent first-round RT-PCR with the HTBI primer set. TCRdb reanalysed the multiplex PCR reads using MiXCR and keeps one entry per CDR3 protein. Among about 720,000 distinct CDR3 sequences, 16% were seen once, and the ten largest hold roughly 8%. Input material: blood. These receptors were collected from a man aged 18 to 29 with Graves' hyperthyroidism.

A few counts support this clonotype. J is TRBJ2-2 and V is TRBV15, with D tentatively TRBD1 or TRBD2 (5 bases each). This CDR3 has 16 amino acids. Trimming took 0 bases from V and 5 from J, leaving 13 bases between them. In germline, CDR1 is LNHNV, CDR2 YYDKDF (reference sequence). CDR3 coding DNA: TGTGCCACCAGCAGAGAGGGGGTCCTGGTAACCGGGGAGCTGTTTTTT. Amino acid sequence: CATSREGVLVTGELFF. The full variable domain, with the rest looked up from reference TRBV15 and TRBJ2-2, is DAMVIQNPRYQVTQFGKPVTLSCSQTLNHNVMYWYQQKSSQAPKLLFHYYDKDFNNEADTPDNFQSRRPNTSFCFLDIRSPGLGDTAMYLCATSREGVLVTGELFFGEGSRLTVL.

This chain connects TRBV7-9 to TRBJ2-2; maybe TRBD1 (6 bases). Deletions cut 6 bases from V and 7 bases from J, with 15 bases between. Germline CDR1 and CDR2: SEHNR and FQNEAQ (reference sequence). This CDR3 spans 14 amino acids. The CDR3 reads CASRIRGKDGELFF. DNA for the CDR3: TGTGCCAGCAGAATAAGGGGGAAAGACGGGGAGCTGTTTTTT.

This clonotype was detected only a few times. The chain has TRBV20-1 and TRBJ2-3; D might be TRBD1 (5 bases). V was shortened by 0 bases and J by 3 bases, with 10 bases between the two germline ends. Germline V lookup: CDR1 DFQATT, CDR2 SNEGSKA (reference sequence). The CDR3 length is 14 residues. The CDR3 spells CSARDPGRTDTQYF. CDR3 in DNA: TGCAGTGCTAGAGACCCAGGGCGTACAGATACGCAGTATTTT.

This clonotype was picked up one time. The rearrangement uses TRBV6-5 and TRBJ2-2; the D gene could be TRBD1 or TRBD2 (6 bases each). CDR1 is MNHEY, CDR2 SVGAGI, per germline. This CDR3 region has 16 residues. V gave up 5 bases and J gave up 4 bases, with 17 bases separating them. The CDR3 nucleotides read TGTGCCAGCAGTACTCACGTCGGGGGCACCACCGGGGAGCTGTTTTTT. Translating it yields CASSTHVGGTTGELFF.

As for this clonotype: It may be a read error: a sequence one base away is much more abundant. The V call is TRBV10-3, the J call TRBJ2-3, with D perhaps TRBD1 (6 bases). V was cut by 5 bases and J by 0 bases, with 9 bases left in between. CDR3 length: 14 amino acids. The germline gives CDR1 ENHRY, CDR2 SYGVKD. DNA of the CDR3: TGTGCCATCAGTCTCCAGGGGAGCACAGATACGCAGTATTTT. It yields the protein CAISLQGSTDTQYF.

This clonotype came up a few times. The chain employs TRBV11-2 and TRBJ2-7, with D perhaps TRBD2 (5 bases). The germline V gene has CDR1 SGHAT and CDR2 FQNNGV. V was cut by 4 bases and J by 3 bases, with 16 bases left in between. The CDR3 extends over 15 amino acids. This CDR3 is CASSSLGRDHYEQYF. CDR3 DNA: TGTGCCAGCAGCTCCCTAGGACGGGATCACTACGAGCAGTACTTC.

The rearrangement joins TRBV28 to TRBJ1-5; no clear D gene. The CDR3 runs 13 residues. Germline CDR1 is MDHEN and CDR2 is SYDVKM. Trimming removed 6 bases from V and 0 bases from J, with 6 bases in between. CDR3 coding DNA: TGTGCCAGCAGCACACATAGCAATCAGCCCCAGCATTTT. This encodes CASSTHSNQPQHF. Based on the CDR3 plus reference TRBV28 and TRBJ1-5, the full variable domain is DVKVTQSSRYLVKRTGEKVFLECVQDMDHENMFWYRQDPGLGLRLIYFSYDVKMKEKGDIPEGYSVSREKKERFSLILESASTNQTSMYLCASSTHSNQPQHFGDGTRLSIL.

This clonotype was counted many times. The chain carries TRBV6-1 and TRBJ2-1; D unclear. Germline V CDR1 and CDR2: MNHNS, SASEGT. Trimming cost V 7 bases and J 0 bases, with 13 bases left between them. There are 15 residues in the CDR3. The CDR3 spells CASKPVSFSYNEQFF. Here the CDR3 DNA reads TGTGCCAGCAAGCCCGTTTCTTTCTCCTACAATGAGCAGTTCTTC.

The genes are TRBV9 and TRBJ2-7; no reliable D call. CDR1 is SGDLS and CDR2 is YYNGEE in the germline V gene. V lost 0 bases and J 2 bases, leaving 6 bases between the germline ends. The CDR3 covers 13 residues. CDR3 residues: CASSVADAYEQYF. Written as DNA, the CDR3 is TGTGCCAGCAGCGTAGCTGACGCCTACGAGCAGTACTTC.

At least ten counts were recorded for this clonotype. The V gene is TRBV7-9, the J gene TRBJ2-5, with 11 bases identical to TRBD1. Looked up from germline, CDR1 is SEHNR and CDR2 is FQNEAQ (reference sequence). The CDR3 is 16 residues long. The V gene end was trimmed by 7 bases and the J gene end by 4 bases; junction bases not matched to a gene: 11. In nucleotides, the CDR3 is TGTGCCAGCAACATTTTAGGACAGGGGGCGACAGAGACCCAGTACTTC. It is translated as CASNILGQGATETQYF.

This clonotype was picked up one time. The rearrangement joins TRBV6-2 or TRBV6-3 to TRBJ1-1; maybe TRBD1 (5 bases). CDR1 and CDR2 from the germline V gene are MNHEY and SVGEGT. This CDR3 is built from 13 residues. V lost 2 bases, J lost 5 bases, and 9 bases lay in between. CDR3 sequence reads: CASSYIRGTEAFF. The CDR3 nucleotides read TGTGCCAGCAGTTACATCCGGGGGACTGAAGCTTTCTTT.

The rearrangement joins TRBV5-1 to TRBJ2-1, with TRBD1 matching 10 bases. The germline gives CDR1 SGHRS, CDR2 YFSETQ. V was clipped by 0 bases and J by 5 bases; unmatched bases: 2. This CDR3 is built from 15 residues. The CDR3 is CASSLAGTGDNEQFF. Here the CDR3 DNA reads TGCGCCAGCAGCTTGGCCGGGACAGGGGACAATGAGCAGTTCTTC.

This clonotype came up many times. This sequence joins TRBV5-1 and TRBJ1-2; TRBD1 aligns across 7 bases. This CDR3 has 14 amino acids. V dropped 4 bases and J dropped 2; count of bases not matched to a gene: 5. CDR1 is SGHRS and CDR2 is YFSETQ in the germline V gene. The CDR3 DNA reads TGCGCCAGCAGCACAACGGGACAGAACTATGGCTACACCTTC. Protein sequence: CASSTTGQNYGYTF.

Here the CDR3 reads CASSLPNAGELFF. Here the CDR3 DNA reads TGTGCCAGCAGCTTGCCTAACGCCGGGGAGCTGTTTTTT. The rearrangement uses TRBV5-5 and TRBJ2-2, with no clear D. CDR3 length: 13 residues. The V and J ends lost 1 base and 6 bases respectively, with 7 bases between them. The germline CDR1 and CDR2 sequences are SGHKS and YYEKEE (reference sequence).

This chain uses TRBV15 with TRBJ1-1; 10 nucleotides agree with TRBD1. J lost 5 bases, V lost 5 bases, and 5 bases had no gene match. Germline-derived CDR1 and CDR2 are LNHNV and YYDKDF (reference sequence). The CDR3 contains 14 residues. The CDR3 sequence is CATSVRQGATEAFF. CDR3 nucleotide sequence: TGTGCCACCAGCGTGAGACAGGGGGCGACTGAAGCTTTCTTT.

The V call is TRBV28, the J call TRBJ1-1, with a possible D match to TRBD1 (6 bases). Germline CDR1 reads MDHEN; CDR2 reads SYDVKM. V dropped 0 bases and J dropped 1 base, with 9 bases sitting between them. The CDR3 is 15 amino acids. The CDR3 DNA reads TGTGCCAGCAGTTTATGGGGGGGCCAGAACACTGAAGCTTTCTTT. It specifies CASSLWGGQNTEAFF.

This chain links TRBV4-1 with TRBJ2-7; 8 bases agree with TRBD1. V dropped 2 bases and J dropped 5; count of bases not matched to a gene: 11. The germline CDR1 and CDR2 sequences are MGHRA and YSYEKL. The length of the CDR3 is 16 residues. The CDR3 region has the DNA TGCGCCAGCAGCCAACCCGGACAGGGAGGAAAGAACGAGCAGTACTTC. Translation gives CASSQPGQGGKNEQYF.

The chain uses TRBV6-2 or TRBV6-3 and TRBJ1-5; D is perhaps TRBD1 (5 bases). Trimming removed 5 bases at V and 9 bases at J, with 14 bases between. The length of the CDR3 is 13 residues. Germline CDR1 MNHEY, CDR2 SVGEGT. The CDR3 DNA is TGTGCCAGCAGTCCCGGGGGGAGTCGGCCCCAGCATTTT. This translates into CASSPGGSRPQHF.

V usage is TRBV4-2 and J usage is TRBJ1-1; tentative D call: TRBD1 (6 bases). The CDR3 has 17 amino acids. Germline V lookup: CDR1 LGHNA, CDR2 YNFKEQ. V lost 0 bases and J 0 bases, leaving 14 bases between the germline ends. Here the CDR3 reads CASSQEYTGSMNTEAFF. CDR3 DNA: TGTGCCAGCAGCCAAGAGTATACAGGGAGTATGAACACTGAAGCTTTCTTT.